These T cell receptor beta chains were read from a single sample in a study of T-cell memory formation after mild COVID-19. TCRdb itself ran the 5' RACE reads through MiXCR, one entry per CDR3 protein. The profile covers over 35,000 distinct CDR3 sequences, with 8.5% to 10% appearing a single time and 12% taken by the ten largest. The sequenced sample consisted of PBMCs or a T cell subset sorted from them (not recorded which). The receptors shown here come from an adult woman who had mild COVID-19 (a few samples of this study predate the infection). Cell type and time point are not known. Both conserved end residues are part of each CDR3. D genes are given only for firm matches. Where a row states a size, it is once, few, many or the class of an expanded clone; other rows omit it.

many | TRBD2 | TRBJ2-3 | TRBV6-5 | TGTGCCAGCAGTTACTCGATTAGGAGCGGGGCTAGCACAGATACGCAGTATTTT | CASSYSIRSGASTDTQYF
. | . | TRBJ2-5 | TRBV7-9 | TGTGCCAGCAGCTTTGGAGGGGGCCAAGAGACCCAGTACTTC | CASSFGGGQETQYF
. | . | TRBJ2-7 | TRBV13 | TGTGCCAGCAGCCTCGGGGGGCTGAGGAACGAGCAGTACTTC | CASSLGGLRNEQYF
few | . | TRBJ2-5 | TRBV2 | TGTGCCAGCAACTCAGCTGGGGGCAGAGAGACCCAGTACTTC | CASNSAGGRETQYF
few | . | TRBJ2-1 | TRBV10-3 | TGTGCCATCGCCTCCCGCGGACTACCGACCTACAATGAGCAGTTCTTC | CAIASRGLPTYNEQFF
few | . | TRBJ2-1 | TRBV7-3 | TGTGCCAGCAGCTTGACGAGCTCCTACAATGAGCAGTTCTTC | CASSLTSSYNEQFF
few | . | TRBJ1-3 | TRBV5-6 | TGTGCCAGCAGCCCGAGGAGATCTGGAAACACCATATATTTT | CASSPRRSGNTIYF
few | TRBD2 | TRBJ2-1 | TRBV5-1 | TGCGCCAGCAGCTTGGAGGGACTAGGACGGAATGAGCAGTTCTTC | CASSLEGLGRNEQFF
. | TRBD1 | TRBJ1-3 | TRBV6-5 | TGTGCCAGCAGCTCCCTGAGACAGGGGGTCTCCCGTCCGCTGAATGGGAACACCATATATTTT | CASSSLRQGVSRPLNGNTIYF
few | TRBD1 | TRBJ1-1 | TRBV5-1 | TGCGCCAGCAGCTCACAGGGGGTTCAGAACACTGAAGCTTTCTTT | CASSSQGVQNTEAFF
few | . | TRBJ2-5 | TRBV5-6 | TGTGCCAGCAGGGGCTACAGGGACTACCAAGAGACCCAGTACTTC | CASRGYRDYQETQYF
. | . | TRBJ2-7 | TRBV3-1 | TGTGCCAGCAGCCCGTCCGCGGGCTACGAGCAGTACTTC | CASSPSAGYEQYF
. | TRBD1 | TRBJ1-1 | TRBV5-1 | TGCGCCAGCAGCCCGGGACAGGTCACCACTGAAGCTTTCTTT | CASSPGQVTTEAFF
many | . | TRBJ1-1 | TRBV12-3/TRBV12-4 | TGTGCCAGCAGTCCAGGCGGCACTGAAGCTTTCTTT | CASSPGGTEAFF